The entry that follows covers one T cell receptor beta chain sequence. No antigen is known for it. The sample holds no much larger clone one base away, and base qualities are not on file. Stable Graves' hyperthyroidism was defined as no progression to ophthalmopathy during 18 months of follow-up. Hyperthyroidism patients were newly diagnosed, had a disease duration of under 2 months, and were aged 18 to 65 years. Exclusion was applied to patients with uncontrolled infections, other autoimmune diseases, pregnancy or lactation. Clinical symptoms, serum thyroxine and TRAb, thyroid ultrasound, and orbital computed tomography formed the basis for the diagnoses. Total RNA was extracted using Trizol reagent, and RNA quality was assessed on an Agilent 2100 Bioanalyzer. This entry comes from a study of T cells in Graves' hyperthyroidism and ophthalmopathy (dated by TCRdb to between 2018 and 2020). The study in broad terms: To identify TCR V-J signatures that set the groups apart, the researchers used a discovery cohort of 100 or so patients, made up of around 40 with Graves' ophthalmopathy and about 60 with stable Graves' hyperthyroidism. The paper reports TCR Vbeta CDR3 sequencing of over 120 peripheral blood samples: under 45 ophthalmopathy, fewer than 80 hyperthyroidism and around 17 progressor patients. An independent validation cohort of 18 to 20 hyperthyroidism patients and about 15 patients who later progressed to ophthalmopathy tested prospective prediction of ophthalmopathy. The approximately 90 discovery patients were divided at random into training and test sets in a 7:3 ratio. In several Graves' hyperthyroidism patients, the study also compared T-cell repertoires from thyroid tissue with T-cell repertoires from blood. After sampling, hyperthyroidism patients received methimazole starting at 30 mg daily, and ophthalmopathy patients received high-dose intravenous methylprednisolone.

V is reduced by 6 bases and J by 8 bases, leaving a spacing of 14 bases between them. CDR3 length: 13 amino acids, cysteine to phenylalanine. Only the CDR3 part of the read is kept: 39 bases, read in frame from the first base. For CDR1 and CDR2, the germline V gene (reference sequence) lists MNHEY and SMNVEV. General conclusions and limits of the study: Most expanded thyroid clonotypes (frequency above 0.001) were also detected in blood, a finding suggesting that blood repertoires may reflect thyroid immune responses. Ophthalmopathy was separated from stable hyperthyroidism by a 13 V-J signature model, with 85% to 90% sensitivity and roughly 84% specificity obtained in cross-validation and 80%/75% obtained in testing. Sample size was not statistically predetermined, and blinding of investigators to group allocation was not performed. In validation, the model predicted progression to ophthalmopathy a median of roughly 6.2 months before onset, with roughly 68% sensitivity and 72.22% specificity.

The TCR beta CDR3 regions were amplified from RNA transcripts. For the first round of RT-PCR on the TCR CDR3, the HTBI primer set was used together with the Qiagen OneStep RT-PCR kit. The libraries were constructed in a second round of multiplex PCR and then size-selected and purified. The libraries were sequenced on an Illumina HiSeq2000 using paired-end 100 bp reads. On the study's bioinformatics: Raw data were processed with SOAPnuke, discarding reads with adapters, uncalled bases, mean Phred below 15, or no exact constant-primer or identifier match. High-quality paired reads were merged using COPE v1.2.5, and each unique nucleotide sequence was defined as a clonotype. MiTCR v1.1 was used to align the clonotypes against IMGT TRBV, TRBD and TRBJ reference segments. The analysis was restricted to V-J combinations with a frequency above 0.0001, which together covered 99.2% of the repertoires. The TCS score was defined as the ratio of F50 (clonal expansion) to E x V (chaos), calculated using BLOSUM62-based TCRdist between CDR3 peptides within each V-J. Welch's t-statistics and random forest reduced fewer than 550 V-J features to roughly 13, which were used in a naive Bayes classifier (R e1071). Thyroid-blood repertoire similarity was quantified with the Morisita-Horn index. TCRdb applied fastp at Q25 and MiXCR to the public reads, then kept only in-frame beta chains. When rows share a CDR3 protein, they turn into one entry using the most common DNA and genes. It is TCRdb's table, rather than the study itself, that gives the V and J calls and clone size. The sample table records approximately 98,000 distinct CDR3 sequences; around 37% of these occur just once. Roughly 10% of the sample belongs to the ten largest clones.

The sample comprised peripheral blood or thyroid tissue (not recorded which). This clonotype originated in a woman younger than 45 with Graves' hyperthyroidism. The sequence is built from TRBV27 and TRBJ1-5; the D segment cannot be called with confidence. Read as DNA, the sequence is TGTGCCAGCAGAACTAGGTGGGATGAGCCCCAGCATTTT. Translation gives CASRTRWDEPQHF.